A single T cell receptor (beta chain) is shown here with its context. The antigen is undetermined. TCR beta CDR3 region amplification was performed from RNA transcripts. During a first-round RT-PCR of the TCR CDR3, the HTBI primer set was used. TCRdb ran MiXCR on the multiplex PCR reads and lists one entry per CDR3 protein. This sample has roughly 400,000 distinct CDR3 sequences, with roughly 13% found just once. The source of the sample is a study of T cells in Graves' hyperthyroidism and ophthalmopathy. Study-level results: Progression to ophthalmopathy was predicted a median of roughly 6.8 months early.

The CDR3 spans 14 residues. Germline V gene lookup returns CDR1 MNHNS and CDR2 SASEGT. V trimming: 7 bases; J trimming: 9 bases; junction bases outside the gene matches: 11. A NOSPECS grade of at least 4, a Clinical Activity Score of at least 3 and duration under 3 months were recorded in ophthalmopathy patients. Cells are PBMCs isolated from around 9.4 ml of fresh blood. The chain employs TRBV6-1 and TRBJ2-1; TRBD2 aligns across 8 bases. Sequenced material: blood. The clonotype was recovered from a man in his fifties with Graves' ophthalmopathy. The CDR3 DNA follows: TGTGCCAGCACCCGGGGACTAGGAGTAGGTGAGCAGTTCTTC. Translation gives CASTRGLGVGEQFF.